This is a list of T cell receptor beta chains from one sample in a study of blood T cells in healthy people across ages. MiXCR, run by TCRdb on the 5' RACE reads, gives a single entry per CDR3 protein. The sample lists about 1 million distinct CDR3 sequences; roughly 45% were seen once. The sample taken for sequencing was blood. All receptors come from a woman aged 60-75 years in good health. Both conserved end residues are part of each CDR3. A D gene is named only where the DNA matches it firmly. Clone size is stated in some rows and not others, as once, few, many or a class when expanded.

cdr3_nt: TGCGCCAGCAGCCTATCCGGGACTAGCGGGAGGGCCCCCGAGTTCTTC
cdr3_aa: CASSLSGTSGRAPEFF
clone_size: few
d_call: TRBD2
v_call: TRBV4-1
j_call: TRBJ2-1

cdr3_nt: TGTGCCACCAGCAACCCAGTAAGACAGTTCTTC
cdr3_aa: CATSNPVRQFF
clone_size: .
d_call: .
v_call: TRBV15
j_call: TRBJ2-1

cdr3_nt: TGCGCCAGCAGTCGGGTCGACTACGAGCAGTACTTC
cdr3_aa: CASSRVDYEQYF
clone_size: few
d_call: .
v_call: TRBV5-1
j_call: TRBJ2-7

cdr3_nt: TGTGCCAGCAGCTATCGGGACCGGTTGGGGTATGGCTACACCTTC
cdr3_aa: CASSYRDRLGYGYTF
clone_size: .
d_call: .
v_call: TRBV5-4
j_call: TRBJ1-2

cdr3_nt: TGTGCCAGCAGCTTCTCCGGAGGGCCGGATGAGCAGTTCTTC
cdr3_aa: CASSFSGGPDEQFF
clone_size: .
d_call: .
v_call: TRBV7-9
j_call: TRBJ2-1

cdr3_nt: TGCGCCAGCAGCCAAGTATTGAGCTCCTACGAGCAGTACTTC
cdr3_aa: CASSQVLSSYEQYF
clone_size: .
d_call: .
v_call: TRBV4-1
j_call: TRBJ2-7

cdr3_nt: TGTGCCAGCAGCTTAGATGTTAGGACCTACGAGCAGTACTTC
cdr3_aa: CASSLDVRTYEQYF
clone_size: .
d_call: .
v_call: TRBV7-7
j_call: TRBJ2-7

cdr3_nt: TGCAGCGTTGGGGGACTAGCGCCTTACAATGAGCAGTACTTC
cdr3_aa: CSVGGLAPYNEQYF
clone_size: .
d_call: TRBD2
v_call: TRBV29-1
j_call: TRBJ2-7

cdr3_nt: TGCGCCAGCAGCTTGGATGCGGGAGATAATTCACCCCTCCACTTT
cdr3_aa: CASSLDAGDNSPLHF
clone_size: .
d_call: .
v_call: TRBV5-1
j_call: TRBJ1-6

cdr3_nt: TGCGCCAGCAGCCTTTGGACAGTTGGTAATGAAAAACTGTTTTTT
cdr3_aa: CASSLWTVGNEKLFF
clone_size: few
d_call: .
v_call: TRBV5-1
j_call: TRBJ1-4

cdr3_nt: TGCGCCAGCAATTTGGGACAGGGGCCTCCCTACGAGCAGTACTTC
cdr3_aa: CASNLGQGPPYEQYF
clone_size: .
d_call: TRBD1
v_call: TRBV5-1
j_call: TRBJ2-7

cdr3_nt: TGTGCCAGCAGTCCCAGACTAGCGGGAGGGCGCGGAGATACGCAGTATTTT
cdr3_aa: CASSPRLAGGRGDTQYF
clone_size: once
d_call: TRBD2
v_call: TRBV27
j_call: TRBJ2-3

cdr3_nt: TGTGCCAGCAGTTTATCTCGTAATCAGCCCCAGCATTTT
cdr3_aa: CASSLSRNQPQHF
clone_size: .
d_call: .
v_call: TRBV27
j_call: TRBJ1-5

cdr3_nt: TGTGCCAGCAGCACAAAGGGGGGGACTAGCAAGACAGATACGCAGTATTTT
cdr3_aa: CASSTKGGTSKTDTQYF
clone_size: .
d_call: TRBD2
v_call: TRBV7-2
j_call: TRBJ2-3

cdr3_nt: TGTGCCAGCAGTGTAGCCGCCGGGGCTAGCTACTCCTACGAGCAGTACTTC
cdr3_aa: CASSVAAGASYSYEQYF
clone_size: .
d_call: .
v_call: TRBV6-1
j_call: TRBJ2-7

cdr3_nt: TGTGCCACCAGCAGAGGCCGAGCGGGCTCCTACGAGCAGTACTTC
cdr3_aa: CATSRGRAGSYEQYF
clone_size: .
d_call: .
v_call: TRBV15
j_call: TRBJ2-7

cdr3_nt: TGCAGTGCTGGACAGGGGAAGTCTGGGGCCAACGTCCTGACTTTC
cdr3_aa: CSAGQGKSGANVLTF
clone_size: .
d_call: TRBD1
v_call: TRBV20-1
j_call: TRBJ2-6

cdr3_nt: TGCAGCGTTGAATCAGCGGGTGCCTTTTACACAGATACGCAGTATTTT
cdr3_aa: CSVESAGAFYTDTQYF
clone_size: few
d_call: .
v_call: TRBV29-1
j_call: TRBJ2-3

cdr3_nt: TGTGCCATCAGTGAGCCAGGAAGGGGGCCAGAGACCCTGTACTTC
cdr3_aa: CAISEPGRGPETLYF
clone_size: once
d_call: TRBD1
v_call: TRBV10-3
j_call: TRBJ2-7

cdr3_nt: TGTGCCAGCAGCCATCCCGGACAGGGGTCACCCCTCCACTTT
cdr3_aa: CASSHPGQGSPLHF
clone_size: .
d_call: TRBD1
v_call: TRBV7-9
j_call: TRBJ1-6

cdr3_nt: TGTGCTAGTGGTTCCTCGGAGCTTCGGAACAATGAGCAGTTCTTC
cdr3_aa: CASGSSELRNNEQFF
clone_size: few
d_call: .
v_call: TRBV12-5
j_call: TRBJ2-1

cdr3_nt: TGTGCCAGCAGCCCGATTTCTAGCGGGAGAAGGCGAAACTACAATGAGCAGTTCTTC
cdr3_aa: CASSPISSGRRRNYNEQFF
clone_size: .
d_call: TRBD2
v_call: TRBV7-6
j_call: TRBJ2-1